This T cell receptor (beta chain) was captured by sequencing in a study of tumor-infiltrating lymphocytes in primary liver carcinoma. About this clonotype: This may be a read error, as it is one base from a much larger clone. Since the CDR3 does not end with the conserved phenylalanine or tryptophan, this likely comes from a read error.

Extraction of RNA together with DNA used about 18-30 mg of unsorted bulk tissue. Production of TCR beta cDNA used around 500 ng total RNA together with a constant-region primer. Construction of TCR beta libraries relied on three successive nested multiplex PCR rounds employing slightly modified ARM-PCR. TRBV1-TRBV30 forward primers paired with a C-beta reverse primer drove the first two PCR rounds, approximately 11 cycles each. TCRdb processed the multiplex PCR reads anew with MiXCR; each CDR3 protein has one entry. The table has roughly 120,000 distinct CDR3 sequences, roughly three fifths seen once. CDR1 is SGHDT and CDR2 is YYEEEE in the germline V gene. This CDR3 has 15 residues. With 4 bases clipped from V and 1 base from J, the junction kept 4 bases outside the gene matches.

This TCR was recovered from a woman in her sixties or seventies with primary liver carcinoma and hepatitis B virus infection. What was sequenced was liver tumor tissue from sampling region 1. Sample subset: tumor region T1, superior pole. The chain employs TRBV5-6 and TRBJ2-7; 11 bases are a match to TRBD2. The CDR3 protein is CASSVLAGASYEQYL. DNA for the CDR3: TGTGCCAGCAGCGTACTAGCGGGAGCGTCCTACGAGCAGTACCTC.